The 5 T cell receptor beta chains in this list originate from one sample, sequenced in a study of PD-L1 blockade in urothelial cancer. Profiling relied on immunoSEQ multiplex PCR, and the TCRdb table lists in-frame clones only, not all of them. This table holds 70,000 or so clones, 80% to 90% found once. The sequencing used PBMCs, collected around atezolizumab (anti-PD-L1) treatment. The receptor source for this set is a man between 65 and 80 years old with urothelial cancer.

The chain couples TRBV11-2 to TRBJ2-2; D is unresolved. CDR3 size: 13 residues. The germline CDR1 and CDR2 sequences are SGHAT and FQNNGV. Trimming shortened V by 6 bases and J by 4 bases, and 9 bases separated the two germline ends. CDR3 bases: TGTGCCAGCAGGAACGGTTCCACCGGGGAGCTGTTTTTT. This gives the protein CASRNGSTGELFF. Complete variable domain (other parts from reference TRBV11-2 and TRBJ2-2): EAGVAQSPRYKIIEKRQSVAFWCNPISGHATLYWYQQILGQGPKLLIQFQNNGVVDDSQLPKDRFSAERLKGVDSTLKIQPAKLEDSAVYLCASRNGSTGELFFGEGSRLTVL.

This chain uses TRBV29-1 with TRBJ2-7; 10 nucleotides line up with TRBD1. This CDR3 has 14 amino acids. The germline gives CDR1 SQVTM, CDR2 ANQGSEA. Trimming took 4 bases from V and 1 from J; bases not matched to a gene: 4. CDR3 loop: CSVGKGQGSYEQYF. Here the CDR3 DNA reads TGCAGCGTTGGCAAGGGACAGGGGTCCTACGAGCAGTACTTC.

This chain links TRBV29-1 with TRBJ2-3, with D unresolved. Trimming cost V 7 bases and J 0 bases, with 20 bases left between them. The CDR3 is 16 residues long. CDR1 is SQVTM, CDR2 ANQGSEA, per germline. CDR3 region: CSAAILGQSSTDTQYF. The CDR3 DNA sequence: TGCAGCGCCGCCATTCTGGGCCAGTCTAGCACAGATACGCAGTATTTT.

The chain combines TRBV28 with TRBJ2-1, with D hard to call. The CDR3 is 13 residues long. Deletions cut 3 bases from V and 9 bases from J, with 12 bases between. Germline V gene data show CDR1 as MDHEN and CDR2 as SYDVKM. The CDR3 DNA reads as TGTGCCAGCAGTTTTCTGCCGGTTGGTGAGCAGTTCTTC. Translating it yields CASSFLPVGEQFF.

The chain joins TRBV21-1 to TRBJ2-2; the table names TRBD1, a call not compared with the DNA. TRBV21-1 is annotated as a pseudogene. The CDR3 covers 18 residues. DNA of the CDR3: TGTGCCAGCAGCAAAACAACAGACCCTTCCTCGAACACCGGGGAGCTGTTTTTT. Protein product: CASSKTTDPSSNTGELFF.